Listed here are 27 T cell receptor beta chains from one sample, sequenced in a study of monozygotic twins with inflammatory bowel disease. TCRdb reanalyzed the 5' RACE reads and collapses them to one entry per CDR3 protein, without DNA. The sample table includes approximately 400,000 distinct CDR3 sequences. The specimen was blood. The receptors shown here come from a human donor with ulcerative colitis or Crohn's disease, or a healthy co-twin of an affected twin (not recorded which).

The chain is built from TRBV27 and TRBJ1-1; the D call of TRBD1 rests on TCRdb alone, since no DNA is present to check it. Germline CDR1 and CDR2: MNHEY and SMNVEV (reference sequence). The CDR3 spans 16 residues. CDR3 sequence reads: CASSLSVPARGTEAFF.

The chain links TRBV7-9 to TRBJ2-3; TCRdb returns TRBD2, unconfirmable since there is no DNA. The CDR3 totals 17 residues. Germline V gene sequence: CDR1 SEHNR, CDR2 FQNEAQ (reference sequence). This CDR3 is CASSDPRVAGETNTQYF. The whole variable domain, filled in from reference TRBV7-9 and TRBJ2-3, reads DTGVSQNPRHKITKRGQNVTFRCDPISEHNRLYWYRQTLGQGPEFLTYFQNEAQLEKSRLLSDRFSAERPKGSFSTLEIQRTEQGDSAMYLCASSDPRVAGETNTQYFGPGTRLTVL.

The rearrangement uses TRBV25-1 and TRBJ2-7; TCRdb calls TRBD2, which cannot be checked without DNA. The CDR3 sequence is 14 residues long. Germline lookup yields CDR1 MGHDK and CDR2 SYGVNS. CDR3 sequence reads: CASSSLYGYYEQYF.

CDR3 amino acids: CATSDPGKKQFF. The genes are TRBV24-1 and TRBJ2-1; there is no DNA to check the TCRdb D call of TRBD1. The germline gives CDR1 KGHDR, CDR2 SFDVKD. The CDR3 length is 12 residues.

The chain couples TRBV6-1 to TRBJ1-3; the TCRdb call, TRBD1, lacks DNA for checking. The CDR3 covers 15 residues. In germline, CDR1 is MNHNS, CDR2 SASEGT. CDR3 sequence: CASSEAEGAGNTIYF.

The V and J genes are TRBV16 and TRBJ1-1; TCRdb names TRBD1, which stays unverified in the absence of DNA. Germline CDR1 is KGHSY and CDR2 is FQNENV. The CDR3 length is 15 residues. CDR3 amino acids: CASSLRAGGNTEAFF.

The CDR3 here is CASTYSDPGELFF. The chain joins TRBV5-5 to TRBJ2-2. CDR1 SGHKS and CDR2 YYEKEE come from the germline V gene (reference sequence). CDR3 size: 13 residues. The full variable domain, with the rest looked up from reference TRBV5-5 and TRBJ2-2, is DAGVTQSPTHLIKTRGQQVTLRCSPISGHKSVSWYQQVLGQGPQFIFQYYEKEERGRGNFPDRFSARQFPNYSSELNVNALLLGDSALYLCASTYSDPGELFFGEGSRLTVL.

This chain uses TRBV28 with TRBJ2-1; absent DNA, TCRdb's TRBD1 call cannot be checked. Germline CDR1 and CDR2: MDHEN and SYDVKM. CDR3 length: 14 residues. This chain's CDR3 is CASSLIGGQPPKFF.

V is TRBV18 and J is TRBJ1-2; with no DNA, the TCRdb D assignment of TRBD1 cannot be verified. Germline V gives CDR1 KGHSH, CDR2 LQKENI. The CDR3 length is 16 residues. The CDR3: CASSPPNIQEPSGHTF.

This chain connects TRBV20-1 to TRBJ2-1; no DNA is available, so the TRBD2 call from TCRdb remains unchecked. Germline CDR1 DFQATT, CDR2 SNEGSKA (reference sequence). The CDR3 is made up of 14 amino acids. This CDR3 is CSANPTADYNEQFF.

The chain's CDR3 is CASSFETGRPNYGYTF. The J gene is TRBJ1-2, the V gene TRBV7-8; TCRdb's D call of TRBD1 is untestable without DNA. The CDR3 length is 16 residues. Germline CDR1 reads SGHVS; CDR2 reads FQNEAQ.

V gene TRBV5-1 combines with J gene TRBJ1-4. Germline assignment: CDR1 SGHRS and CDR2 YFSETQ. CDR3 length: 15 amino acids. CDR3: CASSLVAATNEKLFF.

The chain couples TRBV7-9 to TRBJ2-5; TCRdb picks TRBD2, but there is no DNA to check that call. The V gene's germline CDR1 is SEHNR and CDR2 FQNEAQ (reference sequence). There are 15 residues in the CDR3. This CDR3 reads CASSKTTRVKETQYF. The complete variable domain, with remaining parts taken from reference TRBV7-9 and TRBJ2-5, reads DTGVSQNPRHKITKRGQNVTFRCDPISEHNRLYWYRQTLGQGPEFLTYFQNEAQLEKSRLLSDRFSAERPKGSFSTLEIQRTEQGDSAMYLCASSKTTRVKETQYFGPGTRLLVL.

V is TRBV2 and J is TRBJ2-1; TCRdb indicates TRBD1, and absent DNA this call remains unverified. This CDR3 comprises 16 residues. The germline V gene encodes CDR1 SNHLY and CDR2 FYNNEI. CDR3 region: CASSKLGTGDYNEQFF.

This sequence joins TRBV7-9 and TRBJ2-1; TCRdb selects TRBD1, and the lack of DNA leaves this call unchecked. Germline lookup yields CDR1 SEHNR and CDR2 FQNEAQ (reference sequence). The CDR3 contains 12 residues. The chain's CDR3 is CASSDRGNEQFF.

V and J are TRBV5-1 and TRBJ2-2; absent DNA, TCRdb's TRBD1 call cannot be checked. The CDR3 runs to 20 residues. The germline V gene encodes CDR1 SGHRS and CDR2 YFSETQ. CDR3 residues: CASSYQGQGGRSSNTGELFF.

The V call is TRBV3-1, the J call TRBJ1-2. CDR1 is LGHDT, CDR2 YNNKEL, per germline (reference sequence). The CDR3 consists of 16 residues. The CDR3 spells CASSSGLGPANYGYTF.

This rearrangement joins TRBV9 to TRBJ2-6; with no DNA, the TCRdb D assignment of TRBD1 cannot be verified. The CDR3 spans 20 residues. Germline CDR1 reads SGDLS; CDR2 reads YYNGEE. The CDR3 protein is CASSVTIQDSETSGANVLTF.

The rearrangement joins TRBV6-2 or TRBV6-3 to TRBJ2-7; there is no DNA to check the TCRdb D call of TRBD1. CDR1 is MNHEY, CDR2 SVGEGT, per germline. The CDR3 totals 15 residues. CDR3 residues: CASSAGQGLSYEQYF.

The V call is TRBV4-2, the J call TRBJ1-6; TCRdb lists TRBD1, though no DNA is available to test this call. The germline V gene has CDR1 LGHNA and CDR2 YNFKEQ. The CDR3 covers 15 residues. CDR3 in amino acids: CASSVRTATNSPLHF.

This rearrangement joins TRBV5-1 to TRBJ2-1; TCRdb designates TRBD2, a call that cannot be tested without DNA. CDR1 is SGHRS, CDR2 YFSETQ, per germline. The CDR3 has 15 residues. This CDR3 reads CASSPERGNYNEQFF. Using reference TRBV5-1 and TRBJ2-1 for the parts outside the CDR3, the full variable domain is KAGVTQTPRYLIKTRGQQVTLSCSPISGHRSVSWYQQTPGQGLQFLFEYFSETQRNKGNFPGRFSGRQFSNSRSEMNVSTLELGDSALYLCASSPERGNYNEQFFGPGTRLTVL.

The chain has TRBV9 and TRBJ2-3; TCRdb gives TRBD2 as the D gene, but with no DNA this cannot be confirmed. Germline assignment: CDR1 SGDLS and CDR2 YYNGEE. The CDR3 runs to 16 residues. Here the CDR3 reads CASSVALSGNTDTQYF.

The genes are TRBV5-6 and TRBJ1-5. This CDR3 has 17 amino acids. Germline CDR1 and CDR2: SGHDT and YYEEEE. This CDR3 reads CASSPLEWTLSNQPQHF.

The chain employs TRBV5-1 and TRBJ2-2; the D gene TCRdb calls, TRBD1, cannot be checked with no DNA. CDR3 length: 14 residues. Germline V CDR1 and CDR2: SGHRS, YFSETQ. The CDR3 is CASSGRGNTGELFF.

This chain links TRBV3-1 with TRBJ1-5; checking the TCRdb D call of TRBD1 is not possible without DNA. This CDR3 spans 13 amino acids. Per germline, CDR1 LGHDT and CDR2 YNNKEL (reference sequence). The CDR3 is CASSQNREPPQHF.

The chain uses TRBV7-2 and TRBJ2-5; TCRdb names TRBD1, which stays unverified in the absence of DNA. Germline CDR1 SGHTA, CDR2 FQGNSA. The CDR3 is made up of 15 amino acids. The CDR3: CASSLDGGIQETQYF.

This CDR3 reads CASSRRGDSYNEQFF. The V and J genes are TRBV7-8 and TRBJ2-1; TCRdb lists TRBD1, though no DNA is available to test this call. CDR1 is SGHVS, CDR2 FQNEAQ, per germline. The CDR3 has 15 amino acids.